This T cell receptor beta chain was obtained from a study of human CD8 memory T cell subsets. Germline lookup yields CDR1 LGHDT and CDR2 YNNKEL (reference sequence). There are 14 residues in the CDR3. Regarding the study as a whole: Overlapping only minimally, the repertoires of stem-like memory and precursor exhausted T cells were largely separate from each other. By Chao1 estimates, precursor exhausted T cells appeared less diverse than stem-like memory T cells. Whereas effector memory cells differed, stem-like memory and precursor exhausted T cells had comparably high diversity.

Each subset gave duplicate vials of 150,000 sorted CD8+ T cells for RNA. Judged by frequency, this clonotype is medium-sized (0.01 to 0.1%). Its antigen is as yet unknown. TCR beta libraries were made by UMI-labeled 5' RACE. TCRdb re-analyzed the 5' RACE reads; it lists each CDR3 protein once, without DNA. This sample's table has more than 3,500 distinct CDR3 sequences. This TCR came from a human donor in good health. The rearrangement links TRBV3-1 to TRBJ2-1; as DNA is missing, the TRBD2 call by TCRdb cannot be tested. The source material was CD8+ T cells from PBMCs. CDR3 region: CASSQESGSGEQFF.